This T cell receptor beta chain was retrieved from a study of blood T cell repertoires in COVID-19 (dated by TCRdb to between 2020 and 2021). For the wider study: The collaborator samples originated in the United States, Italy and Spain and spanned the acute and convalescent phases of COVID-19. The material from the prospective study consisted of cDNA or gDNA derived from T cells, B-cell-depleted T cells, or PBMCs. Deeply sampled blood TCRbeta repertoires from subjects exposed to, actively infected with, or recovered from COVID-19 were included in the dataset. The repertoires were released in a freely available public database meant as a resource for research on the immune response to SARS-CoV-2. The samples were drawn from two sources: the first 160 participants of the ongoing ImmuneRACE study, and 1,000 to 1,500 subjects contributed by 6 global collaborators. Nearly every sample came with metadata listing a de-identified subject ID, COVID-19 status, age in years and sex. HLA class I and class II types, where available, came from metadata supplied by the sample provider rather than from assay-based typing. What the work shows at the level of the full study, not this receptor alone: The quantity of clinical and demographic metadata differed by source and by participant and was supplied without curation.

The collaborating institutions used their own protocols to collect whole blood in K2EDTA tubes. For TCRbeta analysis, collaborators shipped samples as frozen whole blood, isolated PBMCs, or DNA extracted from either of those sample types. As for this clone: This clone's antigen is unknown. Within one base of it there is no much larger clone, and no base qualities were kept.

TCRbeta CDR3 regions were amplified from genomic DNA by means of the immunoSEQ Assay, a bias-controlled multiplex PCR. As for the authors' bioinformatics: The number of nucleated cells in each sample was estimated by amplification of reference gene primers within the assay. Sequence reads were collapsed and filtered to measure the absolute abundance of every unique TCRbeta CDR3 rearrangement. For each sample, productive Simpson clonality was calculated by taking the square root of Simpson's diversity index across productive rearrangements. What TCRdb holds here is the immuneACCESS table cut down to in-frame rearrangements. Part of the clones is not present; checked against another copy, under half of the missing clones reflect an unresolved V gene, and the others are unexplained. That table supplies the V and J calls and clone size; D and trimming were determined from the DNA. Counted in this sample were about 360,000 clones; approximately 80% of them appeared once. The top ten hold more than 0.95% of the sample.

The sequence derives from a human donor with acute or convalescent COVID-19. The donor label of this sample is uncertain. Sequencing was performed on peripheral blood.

The base sequence is TGTGCCAGCAGCCCAAAGGGGCGGGGAATCTACAATGAGCAGTTCTTC. It translates as CASSPKGRGIYNEQFF. The rearranged segments are TRBV5-4 and TRBJ2-1; the D region possibly corresponds to TRBD2 (6 bases align). V loses 4 bases of germline sequence and J loses 3 bases, and the interval between the two ends is 17 bases. From the cysteine up to the phenylalanine, the CDR3 has a length of 16 residues. Just the 48-base CDR3 DNA is kept, in frame starting at base 1. Sequences SGHNT (CDR1) and YYREEE (CDR2) are obtained from the germline V gene (reference sequence).